This entry features one T cell receptor beta chain sequence. Germline V gene lookup returns CDR1 SGHRS and CDR2 YFSETQ. This CDR3 comprises 16 residues. Trimming at V came to 0 bases and at J to 2 bases, leaving 3 bases not matched to a gene. Followed longitudinally, the Seattle patients had been enrolled during active infection. These data belong to a study of blood T cell repertoires in COVID-19. On the study more broadly: Specimens from acute and convalescent COVID-19 originated in the United States, Italy and Spain. Sample material is recorded as cDNA or gDNA derived from T cells, B-cell-depleted T cells, or PBMCs.

Assay: immunoSEQ multiplex PCR; the TCRdb copy retains only in-frame clones and omits some. There are hundreds of thousands of clones in the sample; around 90% occur only once, and around 8% lies in the top ten. This TCR was sampled from a woman aged 45-65 years with COVID-19, enrolled during active disease. Sequenced material: peripheral blood. V gene TRBV5-1 combines with J gene TRBJ2-3; 10 bases line up with TRBD2. The chain's CDR3 is CASSLVLAGFTDTQYF. DNA of the CDR3: TGCGCCAGCAGCTTGGTACTAGCGGGGTTCACAGATACGCAGTATTTT.